This TCR beta chain appears in the sequencing data of a study of blood T cell repertoires in COVID-19. Background on the study: Both acute and convalescent COVID-19 samples were obtained from the United States, Italy and Spain.

As processed by the authors: For nucleated cells, counts were estimated from reference gene primer amplification. Measured with immunoSEQ multiplex PCR; TCRdb has only the in-frame clones, and not every one. The V and J calls and clone size are taken from that table; D and trimming were inferred from the DNA. The table has about 170,000 clones, roughly 85% seen once. The CDR3 contains 12 residues. Germline V lookup: CDR1 SGHAT, CDR2 FQNNGV. V lost 2 bases, J lost 3 bases, and 5 bases lay in between. Source material: PBMCs or T cells enriched from blood (not recorded which). The receptor was isolated from a woman between 65 and 79 years old in a cohort exposed to, infected with or recovered from COVID-19 (not recorded which). This chain connects TRBV11-2 to TRBJ2-7, with no clear D. The CDR3 sequence is CASSLSGYEQYF. CDR3 nucleotides: TGTGCCAGCAGCTTATCGGGCTACGAGCAGTACTTC.